This T cell receptor (beta chain) was sequenced in a study of T cells in tuberculosis. Study-level background: A South African cohort included IGRA-negative adolescents, latently infected IGRA-positive adolescents and adults with active tuberculosis.

Using immunoSEQ multiplex PCR, the repertoire was profiled, and TCRdb retains in-frame clones only, with some absent. The sample contains 44,000 or so clones, about 95% of which appear only once. Concerning this clone: What it binds is not known.

V dropped 4 bases and J dropped 5; count of bases not matched to a gene: 9. This CDR3 has 16 amino acids. Germline V CDR1 and CDR2: SSHAT, FNYEAQ (reference sequence). The study, taken as a whole, reports: GMM-specific TCRs were nearer to active tuberculosis alpha repertoires, suggesting expansion.

The specimen sequenced was PBMCs. The J gene is TRBJ2-2, the V gene TRBV7-7; TRBD1 matches 8 bases. The receptor was derived from a donor aged 5-35 years with latent tuberculosis or without tuberculosis infection. The DNA of the CDR3 is TGTGCCAGCAGCTCCCAAACAGGGGGAAAAACCGGGGAGCTGTTTTTT. Translated: CASSSQTGGKTGELFF.